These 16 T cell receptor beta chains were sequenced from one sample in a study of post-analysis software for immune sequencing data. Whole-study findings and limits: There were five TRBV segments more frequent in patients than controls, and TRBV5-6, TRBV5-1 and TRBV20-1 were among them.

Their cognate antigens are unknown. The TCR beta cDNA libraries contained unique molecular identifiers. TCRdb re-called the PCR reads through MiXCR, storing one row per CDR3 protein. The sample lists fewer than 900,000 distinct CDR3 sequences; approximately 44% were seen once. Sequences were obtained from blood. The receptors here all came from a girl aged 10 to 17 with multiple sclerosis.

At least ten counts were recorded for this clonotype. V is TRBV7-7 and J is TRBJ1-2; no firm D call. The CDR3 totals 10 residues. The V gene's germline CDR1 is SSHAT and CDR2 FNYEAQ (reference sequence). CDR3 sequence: CASFHYGYTF. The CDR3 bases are TGTGCTAGCTTCCACTATGGCTACACCTTC.

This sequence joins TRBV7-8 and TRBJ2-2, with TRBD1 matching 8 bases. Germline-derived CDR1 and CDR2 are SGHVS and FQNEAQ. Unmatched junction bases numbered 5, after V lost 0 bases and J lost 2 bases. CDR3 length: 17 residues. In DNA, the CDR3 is TGTGCCAGCAGCTTAGCCTGGACAGGGTCAAACACCGGGGAGCTGTTTTTT. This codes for CASSLAWTGSNTGELFF. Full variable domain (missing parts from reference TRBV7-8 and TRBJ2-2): GAGVSQSPRYKVAKRGQDVALRCDPISGHVSLFWYQQALGQGPEFLTYFQNEAQLDKSGLPSDRFFAERPEGSVSTLKIQRTQQEDSAVYLCASSLAWTGSNTGELFFGEGSRLTVL.

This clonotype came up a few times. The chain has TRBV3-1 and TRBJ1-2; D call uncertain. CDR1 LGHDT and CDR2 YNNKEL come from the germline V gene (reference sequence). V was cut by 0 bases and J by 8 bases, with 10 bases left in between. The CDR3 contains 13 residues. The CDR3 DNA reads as TGTGCCAGCAGCCAAGAAAAACACGGAGGCTACACCTTC. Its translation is CASSQEKHGGYTF.

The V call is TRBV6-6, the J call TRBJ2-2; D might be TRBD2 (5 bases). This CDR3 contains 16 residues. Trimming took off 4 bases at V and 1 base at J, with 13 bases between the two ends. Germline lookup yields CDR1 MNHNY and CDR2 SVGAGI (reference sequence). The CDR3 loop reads CASSFPGSENTGELFF. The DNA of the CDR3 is TGTGCCAGCAGTTTCCCGGGGAGCGAGAACACCGGGGAGCTGTTTTTT.

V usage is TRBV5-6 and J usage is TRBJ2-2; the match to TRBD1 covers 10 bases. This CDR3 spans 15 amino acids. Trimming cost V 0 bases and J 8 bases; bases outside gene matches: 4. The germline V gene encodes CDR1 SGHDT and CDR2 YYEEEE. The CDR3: CASSLGQGAGGELFF. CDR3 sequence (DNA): TGTGCCAGCAGCTTGGGACAGGGGGCTGGTGGGGAGCTGTTTTTT.

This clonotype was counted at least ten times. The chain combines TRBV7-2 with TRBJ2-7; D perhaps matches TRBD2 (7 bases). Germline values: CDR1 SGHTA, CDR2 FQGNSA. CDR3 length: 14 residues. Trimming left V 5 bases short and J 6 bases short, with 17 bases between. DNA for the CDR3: TGTGCCAGCAGCCGGGGGCGGGAGCTTCCCGAGCAGTACTTC. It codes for CASSRGRELPEQYF. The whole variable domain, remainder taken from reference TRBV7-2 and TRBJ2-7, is GAGVSQSPSNKVTEKGKDVELRCDPISGHTALYWYRQSLGQGLEFLIYFQGNSAPDKSGLPSDRFSAERTGGSVSTLTIQRTQQEDSAVYLCASSRGRELPEQYFGPGTRLTVT.

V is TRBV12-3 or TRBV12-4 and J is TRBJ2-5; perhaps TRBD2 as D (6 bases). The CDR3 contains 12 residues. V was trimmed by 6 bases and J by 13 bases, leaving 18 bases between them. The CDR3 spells CASSLRGFSVYF. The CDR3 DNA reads TGTGCCAGCAGCCTCCGGGGGTTCTCCGTGTACTTC.

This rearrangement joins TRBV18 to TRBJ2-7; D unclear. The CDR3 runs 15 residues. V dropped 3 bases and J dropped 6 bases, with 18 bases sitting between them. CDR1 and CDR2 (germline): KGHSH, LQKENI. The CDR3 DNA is TGTGCCAGCTCACCGACACAAAATGGCATCAGCGAGCAGTACTTC. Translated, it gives CASSPTQNGISEQYF.

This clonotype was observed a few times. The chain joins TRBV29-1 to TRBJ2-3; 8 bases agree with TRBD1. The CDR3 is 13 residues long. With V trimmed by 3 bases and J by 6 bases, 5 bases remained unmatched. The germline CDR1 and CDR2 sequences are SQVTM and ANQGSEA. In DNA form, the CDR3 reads TGCAGCGTTGACTCCAGGGGGCGGGATACGCAGTATTTT. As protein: CSVDSRGRDTQYF.

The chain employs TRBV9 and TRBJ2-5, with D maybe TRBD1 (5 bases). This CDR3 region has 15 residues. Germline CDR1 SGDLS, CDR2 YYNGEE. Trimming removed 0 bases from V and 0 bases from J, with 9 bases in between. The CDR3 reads CASSVGLTDQETQYF. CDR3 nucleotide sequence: TGTGCCAGCAGCGTAGGGCTGACAGACCAAGAGACCCAGTACTTC.

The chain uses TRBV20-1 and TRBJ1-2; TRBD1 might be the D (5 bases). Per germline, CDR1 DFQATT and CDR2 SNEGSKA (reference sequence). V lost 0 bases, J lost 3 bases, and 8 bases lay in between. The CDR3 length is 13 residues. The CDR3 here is CSARDVRDYGYTF. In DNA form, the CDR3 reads TGCAGTGCTAGAGATGTCAGGGACTATGGCTACACCTTC.

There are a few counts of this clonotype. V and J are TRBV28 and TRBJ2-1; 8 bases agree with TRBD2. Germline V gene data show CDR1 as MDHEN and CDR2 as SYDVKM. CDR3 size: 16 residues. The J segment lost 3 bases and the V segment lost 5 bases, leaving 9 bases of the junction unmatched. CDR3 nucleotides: TGTGCCAGCAGTCCCCAGCGGGAGATAAACTACAATGAGCAGTTCTTC. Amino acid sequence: CASSPQREINYNEQFF.

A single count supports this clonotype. The CDR3 DNA reads as TGTGCCAGCAGCTTAAACGGGAACACAGAAAACATTCAGTACTTC. It is translated as CASSLNGNTENIQYF. V is TRBV7-2 and J is TRBJ2-4, with D perhaps TRBD2 (5 bases). This CDR3 region has 15 residues. Germline CDR1 and CDR2: SGHTA and FQGNSA. V lost 2 bases and J lost 5, with 13 bases in between.

The CDR3 DNA sequence: TGTGCCAGCAGTTTTGTAGTCCAGGGGAGACAGCCCCAGCATTTT. Protein product: CASSFVVQGRQPQHF. The chain joins TRBV28 to TRBJ1-5; a weak D match, TRBD1 (6 bases). The CDR3 covers 15 residues. V lost 3 bases and J lost 7, with 16 bases in between. Germline V CDR1 and CDR2: MDHEN, SYDVKM.

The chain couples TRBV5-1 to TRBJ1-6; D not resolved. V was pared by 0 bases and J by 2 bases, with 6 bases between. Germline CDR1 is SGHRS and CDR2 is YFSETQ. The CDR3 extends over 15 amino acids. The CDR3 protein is CASSLEQTYNSPLHF. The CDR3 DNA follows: TGCGCCAGCAGCTTGGAACAGACCTATAATTCACCCCTCCACTTT.

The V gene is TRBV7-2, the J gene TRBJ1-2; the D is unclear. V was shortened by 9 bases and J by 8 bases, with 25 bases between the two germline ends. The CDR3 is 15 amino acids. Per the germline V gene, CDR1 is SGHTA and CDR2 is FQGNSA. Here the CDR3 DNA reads TGTGCCAGTAGCCAGAGTATGCGCACCACGGAAGGCTACACCTTC. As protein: CASSQSMRTTEGYTF.